These T cell receptor beta chains were read from a single sample in a study of T cell changes during pregnancy in multiple sclerosis. The repertoire was sequenced with immunoSEQ multiplex PCR; TCRdb's copy has only in-frame clones and lacks some. Altogether approximately 71,000 clones are present, over 85% being singletons, with the ten largest covering less than 2%. The specimen was peripheral blood, collected in the second trimester of pregnancy. These receptor sequences come from a female donor with multiple sclerosis, enrolled in a pregnancy study. Each CDR3 is given with its conserved first and last residue. A D gene is named only where the DNA matches it firmly. Some rows mark clone size as missing; the rest say once, few, many or name a class of expanded clone.

TRBV7-2	-	-	TRBJ2-3	TGTGCCAGCAGCTTGGGCCCGGGGACAGATACGCAGTATTTT	CASSLGPGTDTQYF
TRBV9	-	-	TRBJ2-7	TGTGCCAGCAGCCCAGAGGGCCTGTCTGCAACCTACGAGCAGTACTTC	CASSPEGLSATYEQYF
TRBV30	-	-	TRBJ2-3	TGTGCCTGGGGGGAGGATGAGACGCAGTATTTT	CAWGEDETQYF
TRBV11-3	-	-	TRBJ1-6	TGTGCCAGCAGCGACACTGAATATTCACCCCTCCACTTT	CASSDTEYSPLHF
TRBV18	-	-	TRBJ2-7	TGTGCCAGCTCACCAATGGGGGCTCAGTACGAGCAGTACTTC	CASSPMGAQYEQYF
TRBV7-2	-	-	TRBJ2-1	TGTGCCAGCAGCTTAGCGGGGGGGCCGGGGAATGAGCAGTTCTTC	CASSLAGGPGNEQFF
TRBV11-2	-	-	TRBJ2-5	TGTGCCAGCAGCTTTCCAGCGGTCTTAGATGAGACCCAGTACTTC	CASSFPAVLDETQYF
TRBV6-5	-	-	TRBJ1-6	TGTGCCAGCAGTCCTACAGGGTTGGGTAATTCACCCCTCCACTTT	CASSPTGLGNSPLHF
TRBV5-1	-	-	TRBJ1-2	TGCGCCAGCAGCACCTTGACAGGTTTTGATGGCTACACCTTC	CASSTLTGFDGYTF
TRBV30	-	-	TRBJ1-4	TGTGCCTGGAGCTTACAGGGAAAACTGTTTTTT	CAWSLQGKLFF
TRBV6-4	-	-	TRBJ1-3	TGTGCCAGCAGGCGGGGGAGGTCAGGGCTTAGAAACACCATATATTTT	CASRRGRSGLRNTIYF
TRBV6-1	TRBD1	-	TRBJ1-5	TGTGCCACCAGACCCGGGACAGGTGACGCTCAGCCCCAGCATTTT	CATRPGTGDAQPQHF
TRBV9	-	-	TRBJ2-3	TGTGCCAGCAGCGTAACAGGCGGGGTCACAGATACGCAGTATTTT	CASSVTGGVTDTQYF
TRBV6-6	TRBD1	-	TRBJ1-2	TGTGCCAGCAGTTACTCGTCAGGGGGCGGGTATGGCTACACCTTC	CASSYSSGGGYGYTF
TRBV7-3	-	once	TRBJ2-6	TGTGCCAGCAGCTTCCCAGGCCCCTCTGGGGCCAACGTCCTGACTTTC	CASSFPGPSGANVLTF
TRBV5-5	TRBD2	-	TRBJ2-7	TGTGCCAGCAGCCGCGGGACTAGCGGGACCTCTCAGAACGAGCAGTACTTC	CASSRGTSGTSQNEQYF
TRBV6-1	TRBD2	-	TRBJ2-5	TGTGCCAGCAGTGAATGGTGGGCTAGCGGGGGTGAGACCCAGTACTTC	CASSEWWASGGETQYF
TRBV7-8	-	-	TRBJ1-1	TGTGCCAGCAGCCCGTTCGGGGATTTGGGCACTGAAGCTTTCTTT	CASSPFGDLGTEAFF
TRBV9	-	once	TRBJ1-5	TGTGCCAACAGCGTGACCCTAGGACATCCCCAGCATTTT	CANSVTLGHPQHF
TRBV7-9	-	-	TRBJ1-2	TGTGCCAGCAGCTGGATCAGTGACAGTATCTATGGCTACACCTTC	CASSWISDSIYGYTF
TRBV28	TRBD2	few	TRBJ2-3	TGTGCCAGCACCACCTCTTTGGGACTAGCGGGAGACACAGATACGCAGTATTTT	CASTTSLGLAGDTDTQYF
TRBV7-2	TRBD2	-	TRBJ2-1	TGTGCCAGCAGCTTATGGAGCGGGAATTTAAATGAGCAGTTCTTC	CASSLWSGNLNEQFF
TRBV30	TRBD1	-	TRBJ2-7	TGTGCCTGGAATCACGGGACAGCCAGCTACGAGCAGTACTTC	CAWNHGTASYEQYF